This T cell receptor beta chain was found in a study of identical twins. Study findings and constraints: The study reached conclusions through statistical analysis that was cross-sectional, not following the same donors.

MiXCR, applied by TCRdb to the 5' RACE reads, yields one record per CDR3 protein. Among about 520,000 distinct CDR3 sequences, less than 25% were seen once, and the ten largest hold approximately 0.95%. This clonotype turned up a few times. Its antigen is as yet unknown. The same sample was also used in a study of T cells expressing NK-cell markers. That study reports: The sequencing cohort of eight donors included seven HCMV-seropositive individuals and one seronegative individual.

Material for sequencing was CD4+ T cells sorted from blood. The receptor's source is a young woman in good health.

The CDR3 nucleotides read TGTGCCAGCAGCAACACGGGCTACAATGAGCAGTTCTTC. This encodes CASSNTGYNEQFF. The chain employs TRBV11-3 and TRBJ2-1; D ambiguous. There are 13 residues in the CDR3. CDR1 SGHNT and CDR2 YENEEA come from the germline V gene. Trimming stripped 5 bases from V and 3 bases from J, with 8 bases between.